This T cell receptor (beta chain) derives from a study of blood T cell repertoires in COVID-19. This clone was found once. This table comes from immunoSEQ multiplex PCR, and its TCRdb copy is limited to in-frame clones, with some not included. The sample carries 290,000 or so clones, about 90% recorded once. The germline V gene encodes CDR1 MNHEY and CDR2 SMNVEV (reference sequence). This CDR3 region has 15 residues. V was shortened by 4 bases and J by 7 bases, with 17 bases between the two germline ends. The sequenced material came from PBMCs or T cells enriched from blood (not recorded which). This chain joins TRBV27 and TRBJ2-4, with a tentative D call TRBD2 (5 bases). The receptor was isolated from a woman between 18 and 29 years old with acute COVID-19. In DNA form, the CDR3 reads TGTGCCAGCAGTTCGACCTTGACGGGGATGAACATTCAGTACTTC. It codes for CASSSTLTGMNIQYF.